This record looks at one TCR beta chain sequence and its context. Its specificity is unknown. The sample comes from a study of PD-1 blockade in classical Hodgkin lymphoma. Study-wide findings and caveats: Relapsed/refractory patients reportedly had lower baseline diversity than newly diagnosed patients.

The CDR3 extends over 17 amino acids. Germline V gives CDR1 MGHRA, CDR2 YSYEKL. Germline trimming cut 4 bases from V and 6 bases from J; bases unmatched to any gene: 12. Sequencing was performed with immunoSEQ multiplex PCR; in TCRdb, only in-frame clones are kept and a portion is missing. The sample lists 3,200 or so clones, approximately 70% seen once, with around 23% in the top ten. Sample time point: newly diagnosed, previously untreated cHL patient sample. After thawing, PBMCs were subjected to magnetic negative selection to isolate CD8+ T cells. Comparison samples consisted of PBMCs from newly diagnosed, untreated classical Hodgkin lymphoma.

The chain recombines TRBV4-1 with TRBJ2-3; 11 bases map to TRBD2. The sequence was collected from a human donor with classical Hodgkin lymphoma. Sequenced material: CD8+ T cells from blood. CDR3 in DNA: TGCGCCAGCAGCCCCCAAACTACTAGCGGGAGTGGGGATACGCAGTATTTT. It encodes CASSPQTTSGSGDTQYF.